This T cell receptor (beta chain) was retrieved from a study of CD8 T cells in ankylosing spondylitis. TCRdb reprocessed the 5' RACE reads via MiXCR and lists one record per CDR3 protein. The sample holds some 150,000 distinct CDR3 sequences, roughly 44% seen once. Whole-study results and caveats: Blood from ankylosing spondylitis patients appeared to carry a characteristic eight-variant TCR beta motif.

In its sample, this clonotype was seen once. Its specificity is unknown. CDR1 is SGHVS and CDR2 is FQNEAQ in the germline V gene. Trimming shortened V by 4 bases and J by 2 bases, and 22 bases separated the two germline ends. The CDR3 runs 18 residues. The receptor was derived from a male donor with ankylosing spondylitis. The V and J genes are TRBV7-8 and TRBJ2-3, with a possible D match to TRBD1 (6 bases). The specimen was synovial fluid, either unsorted or a sorted T cell fraction (not recorded which). CDR3: CASSSGYWDTANTDTQYF. CDR3 DNA: TGTGCCAGCAGCTCCGGTTATTGGGACACCGCCAACACAGATACGCAGTATTTT.